The T cell receptor beta chain under discussion was sequenced for a study of blood T cell repertoires in COVID-19. At the level of the study: Specimens from acute and convalescent COVID-19 originated in the United States, Italy and Spain. The analysed material was cDNA or gDNA that came from T cells, B-cell-depleted T cells, or PBMCs.

Some clones are missing from TCRdb's copy, which holds only in-frame ones; the method was immunoSEQ multiplex PCR. The sample lists 44,000 or so clones, less than 85% seen once, with about 4.5% in the top ten. The CDR3 totals 17 residues. With V trimmed by 4 bases and J by 1 base, 8 bases remained unmatched. Germline V gene data show CDR1 as SNHLY and CDR2 as FYNNEI. The chain recombines TRBV2 with TRBJ2-2; 8 bases are shared with TRBD2. The sample consisted of peripheral blood. This clonotype originated in a man between 45 and 60 years old with active COVID-19. CDR3 coding DNA: TGTGCCAGCAGTGCCCTGCGCCTAGCGGGGAACACCGGGGAGCTGTTTTTT. It is translated as CASSALRLAGNTGELFF.